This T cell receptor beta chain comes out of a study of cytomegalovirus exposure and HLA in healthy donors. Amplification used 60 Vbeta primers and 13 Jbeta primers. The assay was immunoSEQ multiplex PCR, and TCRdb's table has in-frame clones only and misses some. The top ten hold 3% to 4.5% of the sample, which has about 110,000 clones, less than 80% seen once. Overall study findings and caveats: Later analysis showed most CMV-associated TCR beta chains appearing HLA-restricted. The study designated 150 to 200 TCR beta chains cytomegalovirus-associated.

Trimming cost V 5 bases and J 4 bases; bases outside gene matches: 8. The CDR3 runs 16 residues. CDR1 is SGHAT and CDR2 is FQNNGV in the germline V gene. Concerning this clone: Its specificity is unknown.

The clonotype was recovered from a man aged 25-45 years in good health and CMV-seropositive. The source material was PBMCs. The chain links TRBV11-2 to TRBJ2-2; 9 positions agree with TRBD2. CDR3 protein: CASSTRTSEVTGELFF. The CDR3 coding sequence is TGTGCCAGCAGCACTCGGACTAGCGAAGTCACCGGGGAGCTGTTTTTT. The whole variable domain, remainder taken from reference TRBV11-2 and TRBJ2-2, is EAGVAQSPRYKIIEKRQSVAFWCNPISGHATLYWYQQILGQGPKLLIQFQNNGVVDDSQLPKDRFSAERLKGVDSTLKIQPAKLEDSAVYLCASSTRTSEVTGELFFGEGSRLTVL.